The 14 T cell receptor beta chains listed next were all sequenced from one sample in a study of shared clonotypes between healthy human individuals (dated by TCRdb to about 2020). Libraries were built with the immunoSEQ multiplex PCR assay. TCRdb retrieved this table from immuneACCESS and kept in-frame rearrangements only. Not all clones are present; in checked studies, unresolved V genes account for under half, and no reason is known for the remainder. A total of 2.3 million or so clones appear in this sample, over 85% of them only once. The top ten clones comprise 0.39% of the sample. Sequencing was done on a sample of naive CD4+ T cells from PBMCs. The cell subset or site label corresponds to: CD45RA+ positively selected. The receptors derive from a man between 18 and 29 years old in good health. Some clones in this sample may be carry-over from other donors' samples.

This clone was found a few times. This chain connects TRBV2 to TRBJ1-3; D remains unclear. The V and J ends lost 5 bases and 4 bases respectively, with 9 bases between them. In germline, CDR1 is SNHLY, CDR2 FYNNEI. CDR3 size: 13 residues. CDR3 amino acids: CASSSSEGNTIYF. The CDR3 DNA reads as TGTGCCAGCAGTAGTTCCGAGGGAAACACCATATATTTT.

The rearrangement uses TRBV9 and TRBJ2-3; D remains ambiguous. Germline assignment: CDR1 SGDLS and CDR2 YYNGEE. The CDR3 covers 12 residues. Deletions cut 5 bases from V and 0 bases from J, with 4 bases between. CDR3 loop: CASRASTDTQYF. For the CDR3, the DNA is TGTGCCAGCAGGGCTAGCACAGATACGCAGTATTTT.

The V gene is TRBV15, the J gene TRBJ2-1; D gene ambiguous. With 5 bases removed from V and 9 bases from J, the gap between germline ends came to 20 bases. Germline CDR1 is LNHNV and CDR2 is YYDKDF (reference sequence). The CDR3 sequence is 15 residues long. The CDR3, as DNA: TGTGCCACCAGCGGCCGCAGGCCCCCAACGGGTGAGCAGTTCTTC. As protein: CATSGRRPPTGEQFF.

The gene calls are TRBV5-5 and TRBJ2-4; D ambiguous. Germline V lookup: CDR1 SGHKS, CDR2 YYEKEE (reference sequence). V was trimmed by 1 base and J by 6 bases, leaving 14 bases between them. The CDR3 contains 15 residues. CDR3 DNA sequence: TGTGCCAGCAGCTTGTACGAATTAGTGGGAAACATTCAGTACTTC. This sequence encodes CASSLYELVGNIQYF.

This clone was recorded only once. This chain uses TRBV5-1 with TRBJ1-3; D unclear. This CDR3 comprises 16 residues. The germline gives CDR1 SGHRS, CDR2 YFSETQ. Deletions cut 1 base from V and 1 base from J, with 12 bases between. Here the CDR3 reads CASSLSRMGSGNTIYF. The DNA for the CDR3 is TGCGCCAGCAGCTTGTCTCGTATGGGTTCTGGAAACACCATATATTTT. Filled out from reference TRBV5-1 and TRBJ1-3, the complete variable domain reads KAGVTQTPRYLIKTRGQQVTLSCSPISGHRSVSWYQQTPGQGLQFLFEYFSETQRNKGNFPGRFSGRQFSNSRSEMNVSTLELGDSALYLCASSLSRMGSGNTIYFGEGSWLTVV.

The chain recombines TRBV7-9 with TRBJ1-1; no definite D call. CDR3 length: 14 amino acids. CDR1 is SEHNR and CDR2 is FQNEAQ in the germline V gene (reference sequence). The germline V and J ends were trimmed by 5 bases and 0 bases, with 10 bases remaining between them. The CDR3 coding sequence is TGTGCCAGCAGCCTGGGTTACATGAACACTGAAGCTTTCTTT. Translated: CASSLGYMNTEAFF.

This chain joins TRBV6-1 and TRBJ1-5; D gene ambiguous. The CDR3 has 15 residues. The germline gives CDR1 MNHNS, CDR2 SASEGT. V was trimmed by 3 bases and J by 1 base, leaving 10 bases between them. This CDR3 is CASSDGVSSNQPQHF. CDR3 sequence (DNA): TGTGCCAGCAGTGACGGGGTTTCGAGCAATCAGCCCCAGCATTTT.

V and J are TRBV6-1 and TRBJ2-7, with unresolved D. The CDR3 spans 15 residues. Trimming stripped 2 bases from V and 3 bases from J, with 14 bases between. Germline V gives CDR1 MNHNS, CDR2 SASEGT. In nucleotides, the CDR3 is TGTGCCAGCAGTGAATTTGTGGGAATAAGCTACGAGCAGTACTTC. Encoded protein: CASSEFVGISYEQYF.

The V call is TRBV9, the J call TRBJ2-1, with TRBD1 matching 8 bases. Trimming removed 3 bases from V and 15 bases from J; junction bases left unmatched: 8. The CDR3 totals 12 residues. Germline loops: CDR1 SGDLS, CDR2 YYNGEE. In DNA, the CDR3 is TGTGCCAGCAGCGACCCCCGGACAGGGATGTTCTTC. This sequence encodes CASSDPRTGMFF. Supplemented by reference TRBV9 and TRBJ2-1, the full variable domain reads DSGVTQTPKHLITATGQRVTLRCSPRSGDLSVYWYQQSLDQGLQFLIQYYNGEERAKGNILERFSAQQFPDLHSELNLSSLELGDSALYFCASSDPRTGMFFGPGTRLTVL.

The rearrangement links TRBV5-1 to TRBJ2-7, with D unclear. The germline V gene has CDR1 SGHRS and CDR2 YFSETQ. The CDR3 has 13 amino acids. Trimming shortened V by 4 bases and J by 5 bases, and 13 bases separated the two germline ends. CDR3 sequence (DNA): TGCGCCAGCAGCCCCACCCAGGTTGACGAGCAGTACTTC. This gives the protein CASSPTQVDEQYF.

The CDR3 nucleotides are TGTGCCAGCAGCCAAGATTCGGCTAGGGGTAATGAAAAACTGTTTTTT. This gives the protein CASSQDSARGNEKLFF. J is TRBJ1-4 and V is TRBV14, with D perhaps TRBD1 (5 bases). Germline V gene sequence: CDR1 SGHDN, CDR2 FVKESK. Trimming took off 0 bases at V and 4 bases at J, with 12 bases between the two ends. The CDR3 extends over 16 amino acids.

V and J are TRBV5-1 and TRBJ2-7; 7 bases agree with TRBD2. The V segment lost 2 bases and the J segment 0 bases; nucleotides outside the gene matches: 5. CDR3 length: 15 amino acids. Germline V gene data show CDR1 as SGHRS and CDR2 as YFSETQ. CDR3 in DNA: TGCGCCAGCAGCTTTACCGGGACTACCTCCTACGAGCAGTACTTC. The encoded protein is CASSFTGTTSYEQYF.

V gene TRBV28 combines with J gene TRBJ2-1; unclear D gene. The CDR3 sequence is 14 residues long. The ends were cut back, 3 bases at V and 4 bases at J, with 10 bases in the middle. From germline, CDR1 is MDHEN and CDR2 SYDVKM. The CDR3 DNA is TGTGCCAGCAGTTTGTTATCGGGTTACAATGAGCAGTTCTTC. It specifies CASSLLSGYNEQFF.

This chain joins TRBV6-1 and TRBJ1-2; possibly TRBD1 for D (6 bases). The CDR3 loop spans 14 amino acids. V was pared by 3 bases and J by 4 bases, with 12 bases between. CDR1 and CDR2 (germline): MNHNS, SASEGT. CDR3: CASSEGAGLYGYTF. For the CDR3, the DNA is TGTGCCAGCAGTGAGGGGGCGGGACTCTATGGCTACACCTTC.